This TCR beta chain was sequenced for a study of blood T cell repertoires in COVID-19. The overall study: COVID-19 samples collected from the United States, Italy and Spain covered acute and convalescent phases.

Trimming removed 1 base from V and 8 bases from J; junction bases left unmatched: 3. The germline gives CDR1 SGDLS, CDR2 YYNGEE. The length of the CDR3 is 14 residues. Sequencing used immunoSEQ multiplex PCR; TCRdb keeps in-frame clones, though not all of them. This sample carries tens of thousands of clones, 80% to 95% of them seen once, and the ten largest clones take over 2%. The source material was peripheral blood. The sequence came from a man aged 55-75 years with acute or convalescent COVID-19. The rearrangement links TRBV9 to TRBJ2-1, with 10 bases matching TRBD2. Here the CDR3 DNA reads TGTGCCAGCAGCGTAAGCGGGAGGGTCCATGAGCAGTTCTTC. Residues: CASSVSGRVHEQFF.